Listed below are T cell receptor beta chains from one sample, sequenced in a study of a mutant IDH1 vaccine in newly diagnosed glioma. Sequenced by immunoSEQ multiplex PCR; TCRdb stores in-frame clones only, minus some. Of under 50,000 clones in the sample, 75% to 95% are singletons; the top ten hold 3% to 4.5%. Antigens for these TCRs are unknown. This specimen consisted of PBMCs, obtained from a glioma patient whose treatment included an IDH1 peptide vaccine. Receptor source: a man over 45 with glioma. The CDR3 runs from the conserved cysteine through the conserved F or W.

>TRBJ1-5|TRBV7-9
CASSLGTGTNQPQHF
>TRBJ2-5|TRBV5-1
CASSLEGGRAQETQYF
>TRBJ1-2|TRBV7-9
CASSSGDRDHYGYTF
>TRBJ1-6|TRBV7-9
CASSFPLHF
>TRBJ1-3|TRBV4-3
CASSQDPARSSGNTIYF
>TRBJ1-4|TRBV6-5
CASRKDGTTNEKLFF
>TRBJ1-5|TRBV6-4
CASAAGGGQPQHF
>TRBJ2-5|TRBV5-1
CASSFNSGRQETQYF
>TRBJ2-3|TRBV7-8
CASSLASYTDTQYF
>TRBJ2-7|TRBV7-9
CASSRTGGAYEQYF
>TRBJ2-7|TRBV11-2
CASSSTYEQYF
>TRBJ1-3|TRBV29-1
CSVGSSGNTIYF
>TRBJ2-7|TRBV28
CASSLFGGTYEQYF
>TRBJ2-7|TRBV5-1
CASSLVPRGGSYEQYF
>TRBJ2-5|TRBV10-3
CAISDGQQETQYF
>TRBJ1-4|TRBV5-8
CASSSGEEKLFF
>TRBJ1-2|TRBV14
CASSQDPSAALDGYTF
>TRBJ2-1|TRBV15
CATSRDRGPDEQFF
>TRBJ2-7|TRBV30
CAWSDEHGGGEQYF
>TRBJ2-3|TRBV6-1
CASIHGTPADTQYF
>TRBJ2-3|TRBV14
CASSHGTSGRQIFTDTQYF
>TRBJ2-5|TRBV14
CASSALTSGRSETQYF
>TRBJ2-1|TRBV9
CASSPHTSGGIDEQFF
>TRBJ1-2|TRBV5-1
CASSLQGNGYTF
>TRBJ2-7|TRBV9
CASSPSGRAYEQYF
>TRBJ1-6|TRBV13
CASSFPGQGSSPLHF
>TRBJ2-7|TRBV14
CASSRGTPIVYEQYF
>TRBJ1-4|TRBV29-1
CSVRGTGNEKLFF
>TRBJ2-1|TRBV9
CASGRLAGVYNEQFF
>TRBJ1-4|TRBV28
CASRSIRRTNEKLFF
>TRBJ2-1|TRBV10-3
CAISTGTGFLDEQFF
>TRBJ2-2|TRBV4-3
CASSQLTGGTGELFF
>TRBJ1-1|TRBV10-3
CAISESKPGGEAFF
>TRBJ2-7|TRBV5-4
CASSLGFLSEEQYF
>TRBJ2-7|TRBV10-3
CAISPGQDSSYEQYF
>TRBJ1-2|TRBV6-6
CAAGGYGYTF
>TRBJ2-2|TRBV2
CASSELAGTSGELFF
>TRBJ1-1|TRBV2
CASSEAVASGTEAFF
>TRBJ1-5|TRBV10-3
CAIRQGASGQPQHF
>NA|TRBV30
CAWGGGEYEQYF
>TRBJ2-7|TRBV4-1
CASSQDRVGTAYEQYF
>TRBJ1-1|TRBV25-1
CASSEGWGSWNTEAFF
>TRBJ2-3|TRBV18
CASSPRQGNGDTQYF
>TRBJ1-2|TRBV6-5
CASSYDDALYGYTF
>TRBJ1-4|TRBV7-2
CASSLGSRGNEKLFF
>TRBJ2-1|TRBV2
CASGGASGYNEQFF
>TRBJ1-5|TRBV7-6
CASSSGTGFSQPQHF